This TCR beta chain was found in a study of blood T cell repertoires in COVID-19 (dated by TCRdb to the early 2020s). Turning to the overall study: Collaborator samples came from the United States, Italy and Spain and covered acute and convalescent phases of COVID-19. The repertoires were made available in a free public database intended to serve as a resource for research on the immune response to SARS-CoV-2. Where available, HLA class I and class II types were taken from metadata supplied by the sample provider and were not determined by assay-based typing. The dataset comprised deeply sampled blood TCRbeta repertoires from subjects exposed to, actively infected with, or recovered from COVID-19. The material from the prospective study consisted of cDNA or gDNA derived from T cells, B-cell-depleted T cells, or PBMCs. The sample metadata nearly always contained a de-identified subject ID, COVID-19 status, age in years and sex. Samples were obtained from the ongoing ImmuneRACE study (first 160 participants) and from 1,254 subjects provided by 6 global collaborators.

What the work shows at the level of the full study, not this receptor alone: The quantity of clinical and demographic metadata differed by source and by participant and was supplied without curation.

To note about this clone: The clone's antigen remains unknown. The record has no base qualities; no much larger clone is one base away.

One collaborating source in Seattle enrolled patients during active infection and followed them longitudinally through the course of disease. Collaborating institutions collected whole blood in K2EDTA tubes following their own protocols. Collaborator samples were shipped for TCRbeta analysis as frozen whole blood, isolated PBMCs, or DNA extracted from either sample type. TCRbeta CDR3 regions were amplified from genomic DNA using the immunoSEQ Assay, a bias-controlled multiplex PCR. Under the source paper's analysis protocol: Within the assay, amplification of reference gene primers was used to estimate how many nucleated cells each sample contained. To quantify the absolute abundance of each unique TCRbeta CDR3 rearrangement, sequence reads were collapsed and filtered. For each sample, productive Simpson clonality was calculated as the square root of Simpson's diversity index across productive rearrangements. Not all clones reach the TCRdb copy of this immuneACCESS table, which keeps in-frame sequences only. Checked studies attribute under half of the gap to unresolved V genes and leave the rest unexplained. V and J calls and clone size are given by that table; D and trimming were obtained from the DNA. This sample gives about 390,000 clones in total; 70% to 90% of them show up just once. 2.3% of the sample goes to the ten largest clones.

The cysteine opens and the phenylalanine closes a CDR3 of 10 amino acids. Kept here is only the CDR3 DNA, which spans 30 bases and is read in frame from base 1. CDR1 and CDR2 (SQVTM, ANQGSEA) derive from the germline V gene. V gives up 7 bases and J gives up 10 bases, and the segment between their germline ends measures 12 bases. The chain is assembled from TRBV29-1 and TRBJ2-3; tentative D gene TRBD1, with 6 bases matching. The sequence derives from a woman aged 55-69 years with COVID-19, enrolled during active disease. Sequenced input: peripheral blood. The CDR3 in this case is CSARQASQYF. DNA sequence: TGCAGCGCGCGACAGGCTTCGCAGTATTTT.